These T cell receptor beta chains were read from a single sample in a study of graft-versus-host responses after intestinal transplantation. Measured with immunoSEQ multiplex PCR; TCRdb has only the in-frame clones, and not every one. Among about 70,000 clones listed, 90% were seen once. No antigen is known for these receptors. The sample here was unstimulated CD8+ T cells sorted from spleen or lymph node cells, taken before transplant. The receptors come from a human donor who was the organ donor for an intestinal transplant. The CDR3 runs from the conserved cysteine through the conserved F or W. The order of the fields is D gene, J gene, V gene, clone size, CDR3 DNA, CDR3 protein. D genes are given only for firm matches. For some rows the clone size is stated as once, few or many, or as a class when expanded; others skip it.

D gene: TRBD2; J gene: TRBJ2-3; V gene: TRBV6-4; clone size: -; CDR3 DNA: TGTGCCAGCAGTGACGGTTTAGCGGGGGGTGCGGATACGCAGTATTTT; CDR3 protein: CASSDGLAGGADTQYF
D gene: -; J gene: TRBJ2-2; V gene: TRBV7-8; clone size: -; CDR3 DNA: TGTGCCAGCAGCGAAAGAGGGAACACCGGGGAGCTGTTTTTT; CDR3 protein: CASSERGNTGELFF
D gene: TRBD2; J gene: TRBJ2-1; V gene: TRBV7-6; clone size: -; CDR3 DNA: TGTGCCAGCAGCCCGTCACCGGGACTAGCGCCGCATGAGCAGTTCTTC; CDR3 protein: CASSPSPGLAPHEQFF
D gene: -; J gene: TRBJ1-4; V gene: TRBV2; clone size: -; CDR3 DNA: TGTGCCAGCAGGGGAATCAGGGGAACTAATGAAAAACTGTTTTTT; CDR3 protein: CASRGIRGTNEKLFF
D gene: -; J gene: TRBJ1-1; V gene: TRBV30; clone size: -; CDR3 DNA: TGTGCCTGGAGTCTCTCAGGGAACACTGAAGCTTTCTTT; CDR3 protein: CAWSLSGNTEAFF
D gene: -; J gene: TRBJ1-3; V gene: TRBV5-1; clone size: few; CDR3 DNA: TGCGCCAGCAGCTTGGGACAGTTTGAAGACACCATATATTTT; CDR3 protein: CASSLGQFEDTIYF
D gene: -; J gene: TRBJ2-3; V gene: TRBV7-8; clone size: -; CDR3 DNA: TGTGCCAGCAGCTTACTTAGCACAGATACGCAGTATTTT; CDR3 protein: CASSLLSTDTQYF
D gene: -; J gene: TRBJ1-1; V gene: TRBV6-6; clone size: -; CDR3 DNA: TGTGCCAGCAGTCTTTCAGGTGGCTCTGAAGCTTTCTTT; CDR3 protein: CASSLSGGSEAFF
D gene: -; J gene: TRBJ1-1; V gene: TRBV9; clone size: -; CDR3 DNA: TGTGCCAGCAGCGTAGAGACAGCTATGAACACTGAAGCTTTCTTT; CDR3 protein: CASSVETAMNTEAFF
D gene: -; J gene: TRBJ2-3; V gene: TRBV7-3; clone size: -; CDR3 DNA: TGTGCCAGCAGCTTAACTAGCGGTGCAGATACGCAGTATTTT; CDR3 protein: CASSLTSGADTQYF
D gene: -; J gene: TRBJ1-5; V gene: TRBV5-4; clone size: -; CDR3 DNA: TGTGCCAGCAGCCCCGACAGGAGCAATCAGCCCCAGCATTTT; CDR3 protein: CASSPDRSNQPQHF
D gene: TRBD1; J gene: TRBJ1-6; V gene: TRBV27; clone size: -; CDR3 DNA: TGTGCCAGCAGTTTAGGGACAGGGGATTCACCCCTCCACTTT; CDR3 protein: CASSLGTGDSPLHF
D gene: -; J gene: TRBJ1-2; V gene: TRBV4-2; clone size: once; CDR3 DNA: TGTGCCAGCAGCCAAGAGGCGGGGCAGGGTGGCTACACCTTC; CDR3 protein: CASSQEAGQGGYTF
D gene: -; J gene: TRBJ1-2; V gene: TRBV4-3; clone size: -; CDR3 DNA: TGCGCCAGCAGCCAAGTCGCCGCGGACAGTCGTGGCTACACCTTC; CDR3 protein: CASSQVAADSRGYTF
D gene: TRBD2; J gene: TRBJ2-5; V gene: TRBV2; clone size: -; CDR3 DNA: TGTGCCAGCTTTGGGGGACTAGCGGGGTTAAAAGAGACCCAGTACTTC; CDR3 protein: CASFGGLAGLKETQYF